The present entry profiles one TCR beta chain with its context. Antigen specificity is unknown. This record belongs to a study of cytomegalovirus exposure and HLA in healthy donors. Study as a whole: Researchers previously reported finding fewer than 140 million unique TCR beta sequences from 170 million or so T cells.

This PCR relied on a set of 60 Vbeta primers and 13 Jbeta primers. Sequencing used immunoSEQ multiplex PCR; TCRdb keeps in-frame clones, though not all of them. The table lists a few hundred thousand clones, about 80% of them singletons. The V and J ends lost 4 bases and 5 bases, in that order; junction bases with no gene match: 9. CDR1 and CDR2 (germline): SGHTA, FQGNSA. There are 16 residues in the CDR3. General observations from the study: Researchers reportedly found TCR beta sequences accurately predicted most subjects' HLA-A and HLA-B alleles. Researchers reported in a later analysis that common viral pathogens appeared linked to several top clusters.

Specimen: PBMCs. The receptor was isolated from a man aged 35 to 55 in good health and CMV-seronegative. The V and J genes are TRBV7-2 and TRBJ2-2; TRBD1 matches 8 bases. CDR3 sequence (DNA): TGTGCCAGCAGCTCCCAGGGGGCTATTATAACCGGGGAGCTGTTTTTT. This sequence encodes CASSSQGAIITGELFF.